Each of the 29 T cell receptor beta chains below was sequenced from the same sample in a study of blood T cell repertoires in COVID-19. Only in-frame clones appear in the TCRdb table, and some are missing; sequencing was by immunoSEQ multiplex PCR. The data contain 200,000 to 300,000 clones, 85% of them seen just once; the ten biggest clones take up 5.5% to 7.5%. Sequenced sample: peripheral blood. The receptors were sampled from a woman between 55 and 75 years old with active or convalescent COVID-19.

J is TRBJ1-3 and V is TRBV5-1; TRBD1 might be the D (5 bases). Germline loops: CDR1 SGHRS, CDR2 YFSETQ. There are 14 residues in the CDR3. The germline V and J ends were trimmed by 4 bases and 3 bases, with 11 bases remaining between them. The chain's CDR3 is CASSPYRRGNTIYF. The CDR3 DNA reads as TGCGCCAGCAGCCCCTACAGGCGTGGAAACACCATATATTTT.

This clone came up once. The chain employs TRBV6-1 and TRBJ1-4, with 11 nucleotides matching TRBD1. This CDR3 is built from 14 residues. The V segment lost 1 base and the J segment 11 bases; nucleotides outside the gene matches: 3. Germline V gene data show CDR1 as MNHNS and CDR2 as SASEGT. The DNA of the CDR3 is TGTGCCAGCAGTGAAGGGACAGGGGGCACTAAACTGTTTTTT. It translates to CASSEGTGGTKLFF.

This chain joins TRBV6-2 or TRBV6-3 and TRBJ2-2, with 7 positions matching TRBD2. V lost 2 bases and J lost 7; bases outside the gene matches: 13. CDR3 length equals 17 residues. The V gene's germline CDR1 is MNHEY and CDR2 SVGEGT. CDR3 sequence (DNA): TGTGCCAGCAGTTACCCAGTGGGACTAACCCTTAACGGGGAGCTGTTTTTT. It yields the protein CASSYPVGLTLNGELFF.

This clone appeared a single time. In nucleotides, the CDR3 is TGTGCCACCAGTGAGCCCCTAGCGGGGGGGGGAAACATTCAGTACTTC. Protein product: CATSEPLAGGGNIQYF. This sequence joins TRBV24-1 and TRBJ2-4; 12 bases agree with TRBD2. J gave up 6 bases and V 4 bases, and 6 bases lay outside the gene matches. CDR3 length equals 16 residues. Germline assignment: CDR1 KGHDR and CDR2 SFDVKD.

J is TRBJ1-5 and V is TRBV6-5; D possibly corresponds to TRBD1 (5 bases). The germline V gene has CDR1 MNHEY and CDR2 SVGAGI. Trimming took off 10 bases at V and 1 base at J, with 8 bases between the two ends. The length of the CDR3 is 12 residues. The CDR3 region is CATRQSNQPQHF. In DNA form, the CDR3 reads TGTGCCACCAGACAGAGCAATCAGCCCCAGCATTTT.

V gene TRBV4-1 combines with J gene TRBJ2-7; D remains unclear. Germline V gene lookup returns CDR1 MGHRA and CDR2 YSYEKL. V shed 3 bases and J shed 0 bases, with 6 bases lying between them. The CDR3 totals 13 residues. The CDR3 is CASSHTTSYEQYF. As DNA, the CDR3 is TGCGCCAGCAGCCATACTACCTCCTACGAGCAGTACTTC.

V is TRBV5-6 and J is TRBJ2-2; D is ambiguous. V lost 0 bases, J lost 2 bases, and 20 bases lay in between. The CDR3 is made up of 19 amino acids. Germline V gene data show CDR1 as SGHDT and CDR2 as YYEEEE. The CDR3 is CASSLAPLTLSGNTGELFF. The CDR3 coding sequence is TGTGCCAGCAGCTTGGCCCCATTAACATTGTCAGGCAACACCGGGGAGCTGTTTTTT.

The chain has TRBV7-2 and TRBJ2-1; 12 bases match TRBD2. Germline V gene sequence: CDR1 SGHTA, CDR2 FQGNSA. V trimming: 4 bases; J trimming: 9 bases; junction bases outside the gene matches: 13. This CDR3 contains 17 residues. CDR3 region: CASSWLGLAGPTAEQFF. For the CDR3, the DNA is TGTGCCAGCAGCTGGCTCGGACTAGCGGGGCCAACTGCTGAGCAGTTCTTC. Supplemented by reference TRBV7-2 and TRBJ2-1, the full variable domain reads GAGVSQSPSNKVTEKGKDVELRCDPISGHTALYWYRQSLGQGLEFLIYFQGNSAPDKSGLPSDRFSAERTGGSVSTLTIQRTQQEDSAVYLCASSWLGLAGPTAEQFFGPGTRLTVL.

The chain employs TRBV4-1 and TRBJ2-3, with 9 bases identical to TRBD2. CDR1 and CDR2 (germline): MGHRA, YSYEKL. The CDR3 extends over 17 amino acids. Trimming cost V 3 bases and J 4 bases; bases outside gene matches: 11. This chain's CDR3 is CASSQVLLAGPADTQYF. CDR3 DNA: TGCGCCAGCAGCCAGGTCCTTCTAGCGGGACCGGCAGATACGCAGTATTTT.

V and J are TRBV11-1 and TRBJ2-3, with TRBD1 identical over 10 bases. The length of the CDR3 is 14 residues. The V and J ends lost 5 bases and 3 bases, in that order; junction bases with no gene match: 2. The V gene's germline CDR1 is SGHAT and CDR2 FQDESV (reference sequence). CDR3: CASSRDRGTDTQYF. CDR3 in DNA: TGTGCCAGCAGCCGGGACAGGGGTACAGATACGCAGTATTTT.

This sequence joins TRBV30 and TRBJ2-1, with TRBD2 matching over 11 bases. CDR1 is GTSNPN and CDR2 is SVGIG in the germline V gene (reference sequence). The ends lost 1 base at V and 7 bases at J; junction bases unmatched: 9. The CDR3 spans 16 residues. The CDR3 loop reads CAWSGTSGFPENEQFF. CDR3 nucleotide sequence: TGTGCCTGGAGTGGGACTAGCGGGTTTCCTGAGAATGAGCAGTTCTTC.

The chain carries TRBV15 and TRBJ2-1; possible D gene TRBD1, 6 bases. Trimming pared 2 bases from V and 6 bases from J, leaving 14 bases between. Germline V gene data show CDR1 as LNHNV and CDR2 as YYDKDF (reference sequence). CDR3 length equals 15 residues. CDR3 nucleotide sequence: TGTGCCACCAGCAGACCCAGTCAGGGGCTCAATGAGCAGTTCTTC. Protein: CATSRPSQGLNEQFF.

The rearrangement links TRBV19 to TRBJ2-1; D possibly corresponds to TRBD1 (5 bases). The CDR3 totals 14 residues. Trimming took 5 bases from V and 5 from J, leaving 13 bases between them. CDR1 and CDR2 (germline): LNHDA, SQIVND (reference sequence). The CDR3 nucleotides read TGTGCCAGTAGTCCCTCCCCCAGGGACAATGAGCAGTTCTTC. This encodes CASSPSPRDNEQFF.

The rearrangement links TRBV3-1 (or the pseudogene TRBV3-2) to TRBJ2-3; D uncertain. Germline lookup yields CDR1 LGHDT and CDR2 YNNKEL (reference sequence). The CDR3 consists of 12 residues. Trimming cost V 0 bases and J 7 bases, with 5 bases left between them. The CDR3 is CASSQDGHTQYF. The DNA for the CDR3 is TGTGCCAGCAGCCAAGACGGTCATACGCAGTATTTT.

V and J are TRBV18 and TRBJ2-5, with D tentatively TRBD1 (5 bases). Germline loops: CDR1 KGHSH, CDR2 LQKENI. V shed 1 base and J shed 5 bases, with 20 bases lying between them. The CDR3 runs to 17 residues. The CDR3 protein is CASSPRSTRQGLETQYF. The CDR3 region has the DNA TGTGCCAGCTCACCACGAAGTACTCGGCAGGGCTTGGAGACCCAGTACTTC.

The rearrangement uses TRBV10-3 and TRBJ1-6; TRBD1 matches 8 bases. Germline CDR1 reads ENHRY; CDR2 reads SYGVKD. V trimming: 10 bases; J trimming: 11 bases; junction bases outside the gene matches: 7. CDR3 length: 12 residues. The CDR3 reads CASTGGYPPLHF. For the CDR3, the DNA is TGTGCCAGTACAGGGGGTTACCCACCCCTCCACTTT.

The CDR3 is CASSPPSGQNNEQFF. For the CDR3, the DNA is TGTGCCAGCTCACCACCCTCGGGACAGAACAATGAGCAGTTCTTC. The V gene is TRBV18, the J gene TRBJ2-1; TRBD1 agrees at 7 bases. There are 15 residues in the CDR3. The V gene's germline CDR1 is KGHSH and CDR2 LQKENI. The V and J ends lost 0 bases and 5 bases, in that order; junction bases with no gene match: 4.

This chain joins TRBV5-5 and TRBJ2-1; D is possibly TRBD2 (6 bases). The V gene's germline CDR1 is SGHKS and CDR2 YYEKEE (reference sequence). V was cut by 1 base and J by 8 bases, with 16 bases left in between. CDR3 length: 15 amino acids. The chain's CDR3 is CASSLSGGPLDEQFF. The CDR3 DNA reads TGTGCCAGCAGCTTGAGTGGAGGGCCCCTCGATGAGCAGTTCTTC.

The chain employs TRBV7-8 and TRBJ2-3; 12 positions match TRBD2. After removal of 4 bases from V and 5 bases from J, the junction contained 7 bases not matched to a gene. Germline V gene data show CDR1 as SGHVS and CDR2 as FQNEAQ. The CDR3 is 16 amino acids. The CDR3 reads CASSSRLAGVIDTQYF. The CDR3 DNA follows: TGTGCCAGCAGCTCTCGACTAGCGGGAGTAATAGATACGCAGTATTTT.

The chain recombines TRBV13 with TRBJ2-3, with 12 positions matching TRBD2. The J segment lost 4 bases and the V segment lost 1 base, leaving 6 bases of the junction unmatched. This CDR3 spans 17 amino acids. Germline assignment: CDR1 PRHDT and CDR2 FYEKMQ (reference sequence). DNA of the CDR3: TGTGCCAGCAGCTTAGTTCTAGCGGGGGGGCCTGCAGATACGCAGTATTTT. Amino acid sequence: CASSLVLAGGPADTQYF.

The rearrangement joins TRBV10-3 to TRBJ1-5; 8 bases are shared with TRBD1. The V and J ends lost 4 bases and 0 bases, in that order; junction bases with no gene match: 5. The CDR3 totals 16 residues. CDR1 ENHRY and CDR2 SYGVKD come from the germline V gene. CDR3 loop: CAISGGTGYSNQPQHF. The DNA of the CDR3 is TGTGCCATCAGTGGGGGGACAGGTTATAGCAATCAGCCCCAGCATTTT.

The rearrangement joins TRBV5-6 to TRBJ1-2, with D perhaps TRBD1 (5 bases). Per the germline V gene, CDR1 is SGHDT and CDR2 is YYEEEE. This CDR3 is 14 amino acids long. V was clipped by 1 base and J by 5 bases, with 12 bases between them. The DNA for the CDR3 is TGTGCCAGCAGCTTGTCGGTTCAGGGTTATGGCTACACCTTC. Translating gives CASSLSVQGYGYTF.

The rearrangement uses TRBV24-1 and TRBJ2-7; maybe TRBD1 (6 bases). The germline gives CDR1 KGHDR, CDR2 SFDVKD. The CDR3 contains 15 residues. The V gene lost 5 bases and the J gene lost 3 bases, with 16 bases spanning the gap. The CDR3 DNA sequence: TGTGCCACCAGTGCGCAGACAGGAGCAAGCTACGAGCAGTACTTC. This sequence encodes CATSAQTGASYEQYF.

The CDR3 protein is CASSSGQPGPQETQYF. The CDR3 nucleotides read TGCGCCAGCAGCTCTGGACAGCCGGGCCCTCAAGAGACCCAGTACTTC. The gene calls are TRBV5-1 and TRBJ2-5, with D possibly being TRBD1 (6 bases). The CDR3 extends over 16 amino acids. From germline, CDR1 is SGHRS and CDR2 YFSETQ. V was trimmed by 3 bases and J by 2 bases, leaving 17 bases between them. The whole variable domain, filled in from reference TRBV5-1 and TRBJ2-5, reads KAGVTQTPRYLIKTRGQQVTLSCSPISGHRSVSWYQQTPGQGLQFLFEYFSETQRNKGNFPGRFSGRQFSNSRSEMNVSTLELGDSALYLCASSSGQPGPQETQYFGPGTRLLVL.

This CDR3 is CASSLVRGGSGEQFF. The CDR3 bases are TGTGCCAGCAGCTTAGTACGGGGGGGCTCTGGAGAGCAGTTCTTC. This chain connects TRBV7-8 to TRBJ2-1; 8 bases align to TRBD2. This CDR3 spans 15 amino acids. Germline V CDR1 and CDR2: SGHVS, FQNEAQ. Losses at the gene ends were 1 base for V and 10 bases for J; bases not matched to a gene: 9.

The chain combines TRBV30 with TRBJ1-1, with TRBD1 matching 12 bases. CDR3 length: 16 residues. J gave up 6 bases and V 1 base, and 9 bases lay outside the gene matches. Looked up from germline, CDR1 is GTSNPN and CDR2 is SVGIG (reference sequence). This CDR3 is CAWSDGTGGTGAEAFF. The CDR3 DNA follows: TGTGCCTGGAGTGACGGGACAGGGGGCACCGGCGCTGAAGCTTTCTTT.

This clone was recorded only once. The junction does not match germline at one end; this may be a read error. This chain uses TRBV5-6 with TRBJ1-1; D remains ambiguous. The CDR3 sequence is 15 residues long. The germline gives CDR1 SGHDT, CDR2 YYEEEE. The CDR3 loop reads CASSLVAGLKTEAFF. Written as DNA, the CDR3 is TGTGCCAGCAGCTTGGTCGCGGGTCTGAAGACTGAAGCTTTCTTT.

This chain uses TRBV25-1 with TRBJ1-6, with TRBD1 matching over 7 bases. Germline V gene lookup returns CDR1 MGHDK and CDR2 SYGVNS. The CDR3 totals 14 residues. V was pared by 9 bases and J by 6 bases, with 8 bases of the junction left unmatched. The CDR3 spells CASYDGQANSPLHF. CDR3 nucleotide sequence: TGTGCCAGTTATGACGGACAGGCTAATTCACCCCTCCACTTT.

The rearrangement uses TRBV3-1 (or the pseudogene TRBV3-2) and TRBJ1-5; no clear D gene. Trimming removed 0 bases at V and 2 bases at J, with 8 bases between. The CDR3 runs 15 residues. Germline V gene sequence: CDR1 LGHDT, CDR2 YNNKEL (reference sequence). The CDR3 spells CASSQDGQGNQPQHF. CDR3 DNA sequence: TGTGCCAGCAGCCAAGACGGCCAGGGCAATCAGCCCCAGCATTTT.